This T cell receptor (beta chain) was sequenced in a study of T cell repertoires in cytomegalovirus infection. Background on the study: Both a matching HLA type and CMV infection were indicated by public TCR beta signatures.

Note on this clonotype: Its antigen is not identified.

The V gene lost 0 bases and the J gene lost 7 bases, with 9 bases spanning the gap. Germline CDR1 and CDR2: MNHEY and SMNVEV (reference sequence). This CDR3 region has 13 residues. A single record per CDR3 protein comes from TCRdb applying MiXCR to the reads. Among about 830,000 distinct CDR3 sequences, 30% to 35% were seen once, and the ten largest hold roughly an eighth. The chain links TRBV27 to TRBJ1-1; no clear D gene. The receptor was derived from a human donor in good health (CMV status not recorded). Some clones in this sample may be carry-over from other donors' samples. Here the sequenced sample was cultured CD8+ T cells from PBMCs, taken from culture after CMV antigen stimulation. CDR3 in amino acids: CASSLSRAVEAFF. The CDR3 nucleotides are TGTGCCAGCAGTTTATCAAGGGCGGTTGAAGCTTTCTTT.